This TCR beta chain derives from a study of cytomegalovirus exposure and HLA in healthy donors. 13 Jbeta primers and 60 Vbeta primers were used for the PCR. Clones were read by immunoSEQ multiplex PCR, and TCRdb kept only the in-frame ones, dropping some. The repertoire holds fewer than 200,000 clones, approximately 84% seen once, with about 2.6% in the top ten. The CDR3 consists of 15 residues. Trimming removed 6 bases from V and 4 bases from J; junction bases left unmatched: 7. Per the germline V gene, CDR1 is SNHLY and CDR2 is FYNNEI. In this sample, this clone turned up a few times. Input material: PBMCs. This TCR derives from a female donor in good health and CMV-seronegative. The chain links TRBV2 to TRBJ2-5; 11 nucleotides agree with TRBD2. CDR3 in amino acids: CASSISGTSGETQYF. In nucleotides, the CDR3 is TGTGCCAGCAGCATATCCGGGACTAGCGGAGAGACCCAGTACTTC.